The sequence of this T cell receptor beta chain was determined in a study of neurological immune-mediated disorders. Study-wide results and limits: Whereas HTLV-1-associated myelopathy showed the most TCR clonal expansion, multiple sclerosis showed the least, with levels below those of healthy controls.

The cDNA was produced through 5'RACE with 10-nucleotide random UMIs. TCRdb passed the 5' RACE reads through MiXCR, listing each CDR3 protein once. The sample records over 50,000 distinct CDR3 sequences, over 5% being singletons. This clonotype was observed at least ten times. What it recognizes is unknown. The sample comprised PBMCs. This TCR was recovered from a human donor with multiple sclerosis. The donor label of this sample is uncertain.

CDR3 coding DNA: TGTGCCAGCAGCCGCCTGGGTGGGAACGATGAGCAGTTCTTC. This translates into CASSRLGGNDEQFF. The chain employs TRBV12-3 or TRBV12-4 and TRBJ2-1; D gene unclear. The V and J ends lost 6 bases and 8 bases respectively, with 17 bases between them. This CDR3 is built from 14 residues.